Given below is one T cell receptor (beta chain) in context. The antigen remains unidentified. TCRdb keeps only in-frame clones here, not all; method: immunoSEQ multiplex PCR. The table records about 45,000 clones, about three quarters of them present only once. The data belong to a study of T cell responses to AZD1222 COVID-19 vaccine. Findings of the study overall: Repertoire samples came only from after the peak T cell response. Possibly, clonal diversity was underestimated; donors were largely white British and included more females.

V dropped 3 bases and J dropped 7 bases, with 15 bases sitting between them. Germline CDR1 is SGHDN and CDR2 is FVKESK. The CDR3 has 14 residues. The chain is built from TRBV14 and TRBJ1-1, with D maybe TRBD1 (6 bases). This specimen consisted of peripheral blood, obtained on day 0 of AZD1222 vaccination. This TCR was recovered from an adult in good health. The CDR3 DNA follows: TGTGCCAGCAGCCAGGTTAGGGGGACTAATGAAGCTTTCTTT. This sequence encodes CASSQVRGTNEAFF.